This T cell receptor (beta chain) emerged from a study of Ad26.COV2.S vaccination and SARS-CoV-2 variants. Study background: Intramuscular Ad26.COV2.S at 5x10^10 or 1x10^11 viral particles. Study findings and constraints: Post-vaccination spike-specific CD8+ and CD4+ T cell responses reportedly had substantial breadth.

The V gene lost 0 bases and the J gene lost 4 bases, with 15 bases spanning the gap. This CDR3 has 16 amino acids. The germline gives CDR1 LGHDT, CDR2 YNNKEL (reference sequence). The data were produced by immunoSEQ multiplex PCR, yet TCRdb's version contains in-frame clones alone and is incomplete. The sample shows roughly 250,000 clones, 87% of them seen only once. Stated treatment: about 20 received Ad26.COV2.S at low or high dose, single or two shots; about 5 received placebo; per-sample allocation not given. Sampling occurred on day 63 after the first vaccine or placebo injection. As concerns this clone: The antigen is not known.

The receptor's source is a person aged 18-60 years who received the Ad26.COV2.S COVID-19 vaccine or a placebo. This sequence joins TRBV3-1 (or the pseudogene TRBV3-2) and TRBJ1-2; no reliable D call. Source: peripheral blood, taken in a trial of Ad26.COV2.S vaccine versus placebo. The CDR3 is CASSQEKTVPIYGYTF. For the CDR3, the DNA is TGTGCCAGCAGCCAAGAAAAGACGGTACCCATCTATGGCTACACCTTC.